A selection of T cell receptor beta chains follows, all from one sample in a study of blood T cells in healthy people across ages. One entry per CDR3 protein, called by TCRdb with MiXCR from the 5' RACE reads. The sample shows roughly 2 million distinct CDR3 sequences, approximately 50% of them seen only once. The source material was blood. Receptors originate from a woman between 40 and 55 years old in good health. CDR3s include the opening cysteine and the closing phenylalanine or tryptophan. Fields, in order: CDR3 protein, CDR3 DNA, clone size, D gene, J gene, V gene. A D gene is named only where the DNA matches it firmly. Not every row has a clone size; where given, it reads once, few, many or a size class.

CASSDTWGLAGVSQETQYF,TGTGCCAGCAGTGACACCTGGGGACTAGCGGGGGTTTCCCAAGAGACCCAGTACTTC,NA,TRBD2,TRBJ2-5,TRBV25-1
CASSSQGAVNQPQHF,TGTGCCAGCAGTTCACAGGGGGCGGTCAATCAGCCCCAGCATTTT,few,TRBD1,TRBJ1-5,TRBV12-3/TRBV12-4
CASSLSHGALQETQYF,TGTGCCAGCAGCTTGAGTCACGGGGCCTTGCAAGAGACCCAGTACTTC,few,NA,TRBJ2-5,TRBV5-6
CSARYTGSEQYF,TGCAGTGCTAGATACACAGGGAGCGAGCAGTACTTC,few,NA,TRBJ2-7,TRBV20-1
CASSTPGTLYNEQFF,TGTGCCAGCAGTACTCCCGGGACACTTTACAATGAGCAGTTCTTC,few,NA,TRBJ2-1,TRBV27
CASSTDSRETQYF,TGTGCCAGCAGCACCGACTCCCGCGAGACCCAGTACTTC,NA,NA,TRBJ2-5,TRBV7-9
CASSNDRGYYEQYF,TGTGCCAGCAGTAACGACAGGGGGTACTACGAGCAGTACTTC,few,TRBD1,TRBJ2-7,TRBV6-2/TRBV6-3
CASSQQDTQYF,TGTGCCAGCAGCCAACAGGATACGCAGTATTTT,NA,NA,TRBJ2-3,TRBV3-1
CASSQVDLNYGYTF,TGCGCCAGCAGCCAAGTCGACCTTAACTATGGCTACACCTTC,few,NA,TRBJ1-2,TRBV4-1
CASSLSQGGNQPQHF,TGTGCCAGCAGCTTATCACAGGGTGGCAATCAGCCCCAGCATTTT,NA,NA,TRBJ1-5,TRBV7-6
CASSTNRGDRGVREQYF,TGTGCCAGCAGCACCAACAGAGGAGACAGGGGCGTCCGCGAGCAGTACTTC,NA,NA,TRBJ2-7,TRBV21-1
CASSQARARGYEQYF,TGCGCCAGCAGCCAAGCACGGGCCCGGGGTTACGAGCAGTACTTC,NA,NA,TRBJ2-7,TRBV4-3
CASSRSGTGGSGYTF,TGTGCCAGCAGCCGATCCGGGACAGGGGGCTCTGGCTACACCTTC,NA,TRBD1,TRBJ1-2,TRBV4-2
CATSTPTRGYTDTQYF,TGTGCCACCAGCACCCCAACGAGGGGATACACAGATACGCAGTATTTT,NA,NA,TRBJ2-3,TRBV15
CASSQVVGALDEQYF,TGTGCCAGCAGCCAAGTTGTGGGGGCCCTAGACGAGCAGTACTTC,NA,NA,TRBJ2-7,TRBV14
CASSTGTSGGWSTDTQYF,TGTGCCAGCAGTACCGGGACTAGCGGGGGTTGGAGCACAGATACGCAGTATTTT,few,TRBD2,TRBJ2-3,TRBV2
CASRRTSGGEETQYF,TGTGCCAGCAGAAGGACTAGCGGGGGGGAGGAGACCCAGTACTTC,NA,TRBD2,TRBJ2-5,TRBV12-3/TRBV12-4
CASSLLAAGYGYTF,TGTGCCAGCAGCCTATTGGCTGCCGGCTATGGCTACACCTTC,NA,NA,TRBJ1-2,TRBV11-2
CSARDRLAGHNEQFF,TGCAGTGCTAGAGATCGGTTAGCGGGCCACAATGAGCAGTTCTTC,NA,TRBD2,TRBJ2-1,TRBV20-1
CASSLGLGQGGLETQYF,TGTGCCAGCAGCTTAGGCCTCGGACAGGGGGGACTGGAGACCCAGTACTTC,NA,TRBD1,TRBJ2-5,TRBV13
CASSYSFGQGAINTQYF,TGTGCCAGCAGTTACTCGTTCGGCCAGGGGGCAATAAATACGCAGTATTTT,few,TRBD1,TRBJ2-3,TRBV6-6
CASSLSSGAHGTDTQYF,TGTGCCAGCAGCTTATCGTCGGGGGCGCATGGCACAGATACGCAGTATTTT,NA,NA,TRBJ2-3,TRBV7-2
CSARDRRTGLNTEAFF,TGCAGTGCTAGAGATCGGCGGACGGGCCTGAACACTGAAGCTTTCTTT,once,NA,TRBJ1-1,TRBV20-1